Listed here are 25 T cell receptor beta chains from one sample, sequenced in a study of blood T cell repertoires in COVID-19. Generated by immunoSEQ multiplex PCR, the TCRdb table keeps only in-frame clones and is missing some. The sample shows over 250,000 clones, over 80% of them seen only once. Sample: peripheral blood. Every receptor here comes from a middle-aged woman who had recovered from COVID-19.

This sequence joins TRBV28 and TRBJ2-6; 10 nucleotides agree with TRBD1. This CDR3 is 18 amino acids long. The J segment lost 0 bases and the V segment lost 4 bases, leaving 6 bases of the junction unmatched. The germline V gene has CDR1 MDHEN and CDR2 SYDVKM. The CDR3 bases are TGTGCCAGCAGTTCTCCGACAGGGGGCTTCTCTGGGGCCAACGTCCTGACTTTC. This encodes CASSSPTGGFSGANVLTF.

This chain joins TRBV4-2 and TRBJ2-2, with 16 nucleotides matching TRBD2. The length of the CDR3 is 18 residues. Germline CDR1 reads LGHNA; CDR2 reads YNFKEQ. With V trimmed by 5 bases and J by 4 bases, 7 bases remained unmatched. The CDR3 here is CASSSVGTSGGGTGELFF. In DNA, the CDR3 is TGTGCCAGCAGCTCGGTCGGGACTAGCGGGGGGGGCACCGGGGAGCTGTTTTTT.

The chain uses TRBV5-4 and TRBJ2-7; 8 bases line up with TRBD2. The CDR3 spans 14 residues. The germline gives CDR1 SGHNT, CDR2 YYREEE (reference sequence). V gave up 0 bases and J gave up 6 bases; unmatched junction bases: 5. DNA of the CDR3: TGTGCCAGCAGCTTGGCCGGGGGGGGCCGCGAGCAGTACTTC. Translation gives CASSLAGGGREQYF. The whole variable domain, filled in from reference TRBV5-4 and TRBJ2-7, reads ETGVTQSPTHLIKTRGQQVTLRCSSQSGHNTVSWYQQALGQGPQFIFQYYREEENGRGNFPPRFSGLQFPNYSSELNVNALELDDSALYLCASSLAGGGREQYFGPGTRLTVT.

A word on this clone: The same CDR3 also results from other DNA sequences found in this sample. This chain uses TRBV24-1 with TRBJ2-3; 7 positions agree with TRBD1. The CDR3 is 14 amino acids. J lost 1 base, V lost 7 bases, and 4 bases had no gene match. Looked up from germline, CDR1 is KGHDR and CDR2 is SFDVKD. This CDR3 is CATSVGQGTDTQYF. CDR3 DNA sequence: TGTGCCACCAGCGTTGGACAGGGCACAGATACGCAGTATTTT.

This rearrangement joins TRBV29-1 to TRBJ2-7; possibly TRBD2 for D (5 bases). Germline values: CDR1 SQVTM, CDR2 ANQGSEA. There are 12 residues in the CDR3. The germline V and J ends were trimmed by 3 bases and 7 bases, with 13 bases remaining between them. The chain's CDR3 is CSVDSGVDEQYF. The CDR3 bases are TGCAGCGTTGATTCCGGGGTTGATGAGCAGTACTTC.

Written as DNA, the CDR3 is TGTGCCAGCAGCGCGGGACTAGCGGGGGGGCCCCCTTATAGAGAGACCCAGTACTTC. This sequence encodes CASSAGLAGGPPYRETQYF. This chain connects TRBV7-3 to TRBJ2-5; the match to TRBD2 covers 16 bases. J gave up 4 bases and V 5 bases, and 13 bases lay outside the gene matches. CDR3 size: 19 residues. Germline V lookup: CDR1 SGHTA, CDR2 FQGTGA.

The CDR3 is CASTGTANTGELFF. The DNA of the CDR3 is TGTGCCAGCACCGGGACAGCCAACACCGGGGAGCTGTTTTTT. V and J are TRBV6-5 and TRBJ2-2, with 7 bases matching TRBD1. With 7 bases clipped from V and 2 bases from J, the junction kept 4 bases outside the gene matches. The CDR3 length is 14 residues. CDR1 and CDR2 from the germline V gene are MNHEY and SVGAGI.

V and J are TRBV5-6 and TRBJ2-3; D is uncertain. V was shortened by 2 bases and J by 2 bases, with 6 bases between the two germline ends. The CDR3 extends over 13 amino acids. The germline gives CDR1 SGHDT, CDR2 YYEEEE. The CDR3 sequence is CASSFDITDTQYF. CDR3 in DNA: TGTGCCAGCAGCTTCGACATCACAGATACGCAGTATTTT.

This clone has just one count. This chain links TRBV7-6 with TRBJ2-2; TRBD2 aligns across 8 bases. This CDR3 is built from 17 residues. Trimming at V came to 4 bases and at J to 4 bases, leaving 11 bases not matched to a gene. CDR1 and CDR2 from the germline V gene are SGHVS and FNYEAQ. CDR3 in DNA: TGTGCCAGCAGCTCCGGGCCCAGCGGGGGCCGCACCGGGGAGCTGTTTTTT. Its protein is CASSSGPSGGRTGELFF.

This clone showed up just a few times. The chain is built from TRBV5-1 and TRBJ2-7, with D uncertain. V was shortened by 5 bases and J by 2 bases, with 8 bases between the two germline ends. The germline gives CDR1 SGHRS, CDR2 YFSETQ. The CDR3 has 12 residues. CDR3 region: CASRSEAYEQYF. The CDR3 DNA is TGCGCCAGCAGGTCCGAGGCCTACGAGCAGTACTTC.

This clone was seen only once. V usage is TRBV3-1 (or the pseudogene TRBV3-2) and J usage is TRBJ1-2; TRBD1 agrees at 7 bases. This CDR3 region has 17 residues. V shed 5 bases, J shed 3 bases, and the junction held 15 bases outside the gene matches. Germline lookup yields CDR1 LGHDT and CDR2 YNNKEL (reference sequence). The CDR3 region is CASSAPGQKSFYYGYTF. DNA for the CDR3: TGTGCCAGCAGCGCCCCGGGACAGAAGAGTTTCTACTATGGCTACACCTTC.

The V gene is TRBV7-2, the J gene TRBJ1-2, with D uncertain. CDR1 SGHTA and CDR2 FQGNSA come from the germline V gene. This CDR3 contains 12 residues. V was trimmed by 3 bases and J by 12 bases, leaving 14 bases between them. This CDR3 reads CASSFPNIANTF. The CDR3, as DNA: TGTGCCAGCAGCTTTCCCAACATCGCCAACACCTTC.

The rearrangement joins TRBV11-1 to TRBJ2-1, with a weak D call TRBD2 (5 bases). V gave up 7 bases and J gave up 8 bases, with 15 bases separating them. The germline V gene encodes CDR1 SGHAT and CDR2 FQDESV (reference sequence). The CDR3 spans 13 residues. The CDR3 loop reads CASTPREGYEQFF. The DNA of the CDR3 is TGTGCCAGCACCCCCCGGGAAGGCTATGAGCAGTTCTTC.

V usage is TRBV12-3 or TRBV12-4 and J usage is TRBJ1-3; D might be TRBD1 (5 bases). Trimming stripped 6 bases from V and 4 bases from J, with 10 bases between. The CDR3 has 13 residues. The CDR3 DNA reads as TGTGCCAGCAGGCTCTCAGGGGGAAACACCATATATTTT. It encodes CASRLSGGNTIYF.

CDR3 amino acids: CAWKARGLNTEAFF. In DNA form, the CDR3 reads TGTGCCTGGAAGGCCAGGGGGCTGAACACTGAAGCTTTCTTT. The chain carries TRBV30 and TRBJ1-1; 8 bases agree with TRBD1. V shed 4 bases and J 0 bases; nucleotides not matched to a gene: 4. The germline V gene has CDR1 GTSNPN and CDR2 SVGIG (reference sequence). This CDR3 is built from 14 residues.

V is TRBV2 and J is TRBJ1-1, with D hard to call. The CDR3 has 14 residues. Trimming left V 6 bases short and J 3 bases short, with 14 bases between. Germline V CDR1 and CDR2: SNHLY, FYNNEI. The CDR3 DNA reads as TGTGCCAGCAGCGCCCTAGAGGCGGACACTGAAGCTTTCTTT. As protein: CASSALEADTEAFF. Drawing the rest from reference TRBV2 and TRBJ1-1, the complete variable domain is EPEVTQTPSHQVTQMGQEVILRCVPISNHLYFYWYRQILGQKVEFLVSFYNNEISEKSEIFDDQFSVERPDGSNFTLKIRSTKLEDSAMYFCASSALEADTEAFFGQGTRLTVV.

The chain uses TRBV5-4 and TRBJ2-7, with D possibly TRBD1 on 6 matching bases. Germline CDR1 and CDR2: SGHNT and YYREEE (reference sequence). Trimming removed 0 bases at V and 6 bases at J, with 10 bases between. This CDR3 comprises 13 residues. CDR3 DNA sequence: TGTGCCAGCAGCTTGGACAGGGTGGGCGAGCAGTACTTC. Translating gives CASSLDRVGEQYF.

The chain links TRBV11-1 to TRBJ2-7; D gene unclear. The V and J ends lost 6 bases and 2 bases respectively, with 17 bases between them. Germline CDR1 is SGHAT and CDR2 is FQDESV (reference sequence). The CDR3 is made up of 15 amino acids. CDR3 DNA sequence: TGTGCCAGCAGTTCAGGATCCTATACGACCTACGAGCAGTACTTC. Translating gives CASSSGSYTTYEQYF.

The chain uses TRBV4-3 and TRBJ1-3; possibly TRBD1 for D (5 bases). V shed 1 base and J shed 0 bases, with 7 bases lying between them. The CDR3 runs to 15 residues. Per the germline V gene, CDR1 is LGHNA and CDR2 is YSLEER. The CDR3: CASSQVGGSGNTIYF. Here the CDR3 DNA reads TGCGCCAGCAGCCAAGTCGGGGGCTCTGGAAACACCATATATTTT.

This rearrangement joins TRBV7-2 to TRBJ2-7, with 9 nucleotides matching TRBD1. CDR1 and CDR2 (germline): SGHTA, FQGNSA. V lost 1 base to trimming and J lost 5 bases; unmatched junction nucleotides: 6. This CDR3 comprises 15 residues. In DNA form, the CDR3 reads TGTGCCAGCAGCTTAGTAACAGGGGGCGAAGACGAGCAGTACTTC. This encodes CASSLVTGGEDEQYF.

The V gene is TRBV18, the J gene TRBJ2-5, with a tentative D call TRBD1 (6 bases). CDR3 length equals 15 residues. The germline V and J ends were trimmed by 3 bases and 4 bases, with 15 bases remaining between them. In germline, CDR1 is KGHSH, CDR2 LQKENI. CDR3 DNA: TGTGCCAGCTCACCTTTAGAGGGGGTTGGAGAGACCCAGTACTTC. It translates to CASSPLEGVGETQYF. Together with reference TRBV18 and TRBJ2-5, the CDR3 gives the full variable domain: NAGVMQNPRHLVRRRGQEARLRCSPMKGHSHVYWYRQLPEEGLKFMVYLQKENIIDESGMPKERFSAEFPKEGPSILRIQQVVRGDSAAYFCASSPLEGVGETQYFGPGTRLLVL.

The V and J genes are TRBV18 and TRBJ1-5; no firm D call. CDR1 KGHSH and CDR2 LQKENI come from the germline V gene. V lost 0 bases and J lost 1, with 13 bases in between. This CDR3 is 17 amino acids long. The DNA of the CDR3 is TGTGCCAGCTCACCACCGTGGCGGGGAGGGAGCAATCAGCCCCAGCATTTT. Translation gives CASSPPWRGGSNQPQHF.

The chain is built from TRBV3-1 (or the pseudogene TRBV3-2) and TRBJ1-6; D gene ambiguous. This CDR3 comprises 18 residues. The V end was cut by 0 bases, the J end by 1 base, with 13 bases between. Germline CDR1 is LGHDT and CDR2 is YNNKEL (reference sequence). Written as DNA, the CDR3 is TGTGCCAGCAGCCAAGACCTCGTCGCGGGGTCCTATAATTCACCCCTCCACTTT. It translates to CASSQDLVAGSYNSPLHF.

The chain links TRBV6-5 to TRBJ2-7; D ambiguous. V was trimmed by 6 bases and J by 0 bases, leaving 15 bases between them. Germline CDR1 MNHEY, CDR2 SVGAGI. The CDR3 runs 15 residues. The CDR3 sequence: CASRPLYPSSYEQYF. DNA for the CDR3: TGTGCCAGCAGACCGCTCTACCCATCCTCCTACGAGCAGTACTTC.

The chain uses TRBV19 and TRBJ1-2, with D maybe TRBD1 (5 bases). The CDR3 consists of 14 residues. V gave up 2 bases and J gave up 6 bases, with 13 bases separating them. The germline gives CDR1 LNHDA, CDR2 SQIVND (reference sequence). The CDR3 DNA reads TGTGCCAGTAGTATACGGGGGGAGAGAAATGGCTACACCTTC. Protein product: CASSIRGERNGYTF.